The next 22 T cell receptor beta chains were all read from a single sample in a study of OX40 agonist ivuxolimab in advanced cancers. The library was made by the immunoSEQ multiplex PCR assay. Sourced from immuneACCESS, this table was stored by TCRdb with only in-frame sequences that have V and J called. A share of the clones is absent; for the studies checked, an unresolved V gene accounts for under half, and the remainder has no known explanation. The sample records 55,000 to 70,000 clones, around four fifths of which are singletons. Jointly, the top ten make up about 3.5% of the sample. The material sequenced was CD4+ or CD8+ T cells sorted from blood, taken in a trial of the OX40 agonist ivuxolimab. The receptor source for this set is an adult with an advanced solid tumor such as melanoma, head and neck, liver or kidney cancer.

The chain employs TRBV29-1 and TRBJ1-1, with D maybe TRBD1 (5 bases). The ends were cut back, 6 bases at V and 5 bases at J, with 19 bases in the middle. In germline, CDR1 is SQVTM, CDR2 ANQGSEA. There are 14 residues in the CDR3. The CDR3: CSVTVEAEGTEAFF. In nucleotides, the CDR3 is TGCAGCGTGACGGTCGAGGCAGAGGGGACTGAAGCTTTCTTT. Supplemented by reference TRBV29-1 and TRBJ1-1, the full variable domain reads SAVISQKPSRDICQRGTSLTIQCQVDSQVTMMFWYRQQPGQSLTLIATANQGSEATYESGFVIDKFPISRPNLTFSTLTVSNMSPEDSSIYLCSVTVEAEGTEAFFGQGTRLTVV.

The V gene is TRBV19, the J gene TRBJ1-6; D ambiguous. With 7 bases removed from V and 6 bases from J, the gap between germline ends came to 7 bases. The CDR3 runs to 12 residues. In germline, CDR1 is LNHDA, CDR2 SQIVND (reference sequence). The CDR3 loop reads CASIGSNSPLHF. The CDR3 DNA follows: TGTGCCAGTATCGGCAGTAATTCACCCCTCCACTTT. Complete variable domain (other parts from reference TRBV19 and TRBJ1-6): DGGITQSPKYLFRKEGQNVTLSCEQNLNHDAMYWYRQDPGQGLRLIYYSQIVNDFQKGDIAEGYSVSREKKESFPLTVTSAQKNPTAFYLCASIGSNSPLHFGNGTRLTVT.

The CDR3 sequence: CASSYGGAQPQHF. CDR3 DNA sequence: TGTGCCAGCAGCTATGGGGGGGCACAGCCCCAGCATTTT. The chain has TRBV5-6 and TRBJ1-5; D is perhaps TRBD1 (6 bases). Trimming left V 3 bases short and J 7 bases short, with 11 bases between. Germline V CDR1 and CDR2: SGHDT, YYEEEE. The CDR3 sequence is 13 residues long. The full variable domain, in which reference TRBV5-6 and TRBJ1-5 provide the parts outside the CDR3, is DAGVTQSPTHLIKTRGQQVTLRCSPKSGHDTVSWYQQALGQGPQFIFQYYEEEERQRGNFPDRFSGHQFPNYSSELNVNALLLGDSALYLCASSYGGAQPQHFGDGTRLSIL.

The chain carries TRBV19 and TRBJ2-1; no definite D call. From germline, CDR1 is LNHDA and CDR2 SQIVND (reference sequence). The length of the CDR3 is 16 residues. Trimming stripped 5 bases from V and 3 bases from J, with 17 bases between. The chain's CDR3 is CASSPRSKGYYNEQFF. The CDR3 DNA sequence: TGTGCCAGTAGTCCCAGGTCCAAGGGATACTACAATGAGCAGTTCTTC.

The CDR3 DNA sequence: TGTGCCAGCAGCTTGAGTCTAGCGGGCGAGCAGTACTTC. As protein: CASSLSLAGEQYF. The V gene is TRBV5-4, the J gene TRBJ2-7; 8 bases match TRBD2. Germline V gene sequence: CDR1 SGHNT, CDR2 YYREEE (reference sequence). The CDR3 is 13 residues long. V lost 1 base to trimming and J lost 6 bases; unmatched junction nucleotides: 3.

The chain uses TRBV19 and TRBJ1-5; D is undetermined. The CDR3 contains 13 residues. CDR1 LNHDA and CDR2 SQIVND come from the germline V gene (reference sequence). V lost 7 bases, J lost 5 bases, and 12 bases lay in between. DNA for the CDR3: TGTGCCAGTAAAGCCGCGTGGGATCAGCCCCAGCATTTT. Its protein product is CASKAAWDQPQHF.

This clone was seen once. The chain combines TRBV10-1 with TRBJ2-7; the D is unclear. Germline V gene lookup returns CDR1 WNHNN and CDR2 SYGVQD (reference sequence). The CDR3 has 13 residues. V dropped 4 bases and J dropped 5 bases, with 12 bases sitting between them. The CDR3 nucleotides read TGCGCCAGCAGTGGATCTAGGAACGACGAGCAGTACTTC. Its protein product is CASSGSRNDEQYF.

This chain uses TRBV30 with TRBJ1-4, with TRBD1 matching 7 bases. There are 14 residues in the CDR3. In germline, CDR1 is GTSNPN, CDR2 SVGIG (reference sequence). After removal of 5 bases from V and 4 bases from J, the junction contained 7 bases not matched to a gene. CDR3 sequence reads: CAWGRQGFNEKLFF. The CDR3 DNA reads as TGTGCCTGGGGCCGACAGGGCTTTAATGAAAAACTGTTTTTT.

The chain links TRBV28 to TRBJ1-1, with 8 bases matching TRBD1. Germline V gene data show CDR1 as MDHEN and CDR2 as SYDVKM. V was pared by 4 bases and J by 1 base, with 5 bases of the junction left unmatched. The CDR3 length is 15 residues. The CDR3, as DNA: TGTGCCAGCAGTTCCCCAGGGACAGGGAACACTGAAGCTTTCTTT. Translating gives CASSSPGTGNTEAFF. Full variable domain (outside the CDR3, taken from reference TRBV28 and TRBJ1-1): DVKVTQSSRYLVKRTGEKVFLECVQDMDHENMFWYRQDPGLGLRLIYFSYDVKMKEKGDIPEGYSVSREKKERFSLILESASTNQTSMYLCASSSPGTGNTEAFFGQGTRLTVV.

V is TRBV28 and J is TRBJ2-5, with D possibly TRBD1 on 6 matching bases. The assigned J gene may be wrong: the sequence end matches TRBJ2-7 better. Germline CDR1 reads MDHEN; CDR2 reads SYDVKM. The CDR3 contains 14 residues. DNA of the CDR3: TGTGCCAGCAAGTTGAACAGGGTCTCCTACGAGCAGTACTTC. Translating it yields CASKLNRVSYEQYF.

This clone has just one count. The chain uses TRBV28 and TRBJ2-7, with a possible D match to TRBD1 (6 bases). This CDR3 is built from 14 residues. Trimming pared 6 bases from V and 3 bases from J, leaving 15 bases between. Per germline, CDR1 MDHEN and CDR2 SYDVKM. CDR3: CASRGTSRNYEQYF. The CDR3 nucleotides read TGTGCCAGCAGGGGGACATCACGGAACTACGAGCAGTACTTC. Combining the CDR3 with reference TRBV28 and TRBJ2-7 gives the whole variable domain DVKVTQSSRYLVKRTGEKVFLECVQDMDHENMFWYRQDPGLGLRLIYFSYDVKMKEKGDIPEGYSVSREKKERFSLILESASTNQTSMYLCASRGTSRNYEQYFGPGTRLTVT.

The gene calls are TRBV27 and TRBJ2-1; 11 positions match TRBD2. V lost 6 bases, J lost 3 bases, and 4 bases stayed unmatched. Germline-derived CDR1 and CDR2 are MNHEY and SMNVEV (reference sequence). The CDR3 runs to 15 residues. The CDR3 coding sequence is TGTGCCAGCAGGCCCGGGACTAGCGGCTACAATGAGCAGTTCTTC. It codes for CASRPGTSGYNEQFF.

The V and J genes are TRBV5-1 and TRBJ2-1; D unresolved. With 3 bases removed from V and 1 base from J, the gap between germline ends came to 8 bases. Germline V CDR1 and CDR2: SGHRS, YFSETQ. The CDR3 extends over 14 amino acids. The CDR3 loop reads CASSSWLSYNEQFF. Written as DNA, the CDR3 is TGCGCCAGCAGCTCCTGGTTGTCCTACAATGAGCAGTTCTTC.

The sample holds one count of this clone. This chain joins TRBV4-1 and TRBJ2-3; D is undetermined. This CDR3 region has 16 residues. V dropped 3 bases and J dropped 6 bases, with 19 bases sitting between them. CDR1 MGHRA and CDR2 YSYEKL come from the germline V gene. CDR3 DNA sequence: TGCGCCAGCAGCCAGGAAACGGGCAGCCCCGTGGATACGCAGTATTTT. Its protein is CASSQETGSPVDTQYF.

This sequence joins TRBV7-9 and TRBJ2-1; D is possibly TRBD2 (6 bases). The CDR3 runs 16 residues. The V and J ends lost 1 base and 0 bases respectively, with 10 bases between them. Germline V gene sequence: CDR1 SEHNR, CDR2 FQNEAQ (reference sequence). CDR3 sequence: CASSLDYGSSYNEQFF. In DNA form, the CDR3 reads TGTGCCAGCAGCTTAGATTACGGGAGCTCCTACAATGAGCAGTTCTTC.

The chain carries TRBV28 and TRBJ2-3, with TRBD2 matching over 7 bases. The CDR3 sequence is 16 residues long. J lost 4 bases, V lost 3 bases, and 10 bases had no gene match. Germline V gene lookup returns CDR1 MDHEN and CDR2 SYDVKM. The CDR3 region has the DNA TGTGCCAGCAGTTTGGCGGGAGTGGTTCACGCAGATACGCAGTATTTT. Translation gives CASSLAGVVHADTQYF. The variable domain in full, with the rest retrieved from reference TRBV28 and TRBJ2-3, is DVKVTQSSRYLVKRTGEKVFLECVQDMDHENMFWYRQDPGLGLRLIYFSYDVKMKEKGDIPEGYSVSREKKERFSLILESASTNQTSMYLCASSLAGVVHADTQYFGPGTRLTVL.

The chain carries TRBV9 and TRBJ2-1; unclear D gene. V lost 3 bases, J lost 7 bases, and 8 bases lay in between. The CDR3 is made up of 12 amino acids. Looked up from germline, CDR1 is SGDLS and CDR2 is YYNGEE. DNA for the CDR3: TGTGCCAGCAGCGATGCGACGAATGAGCAGTTCTTC. Translation: CASSDATNEQFF.

The chain links TRBV28 to TRBJ1-2, with TRBD1 matching over 7 bases. CDR3 length equals 15 residues. Looked up from germline, CDR1 is MDHEN and CDR2 is SYDVKM. Trimming cost V 10 bases and J 1 base; bases outside gene matches: 12. The CDR3 sequence: CAIATTGLINYGYTF. The DNA for the CDR3 is TGTGCCATCGCGACGACAGGGTTAATTAACTATGGCTACACCTTC.

This clone came up once. The chain couples TRBV7-9 to TRBJ2-2, with 13 bases fitting TRBD2. Germline CDR1 is SEHNR and CDR2 is FQNEAQ (reference sequence). The V and J ends lost 5 bases and 6 bases, in that order; junction bases with no gene match: 15. The CDR3 spans 19 residues. The CDR3 bases are TGTGCCAGCAGCCCGAGACGGACTAGCGGGAGTTTATCGGCCGGGGAGCTGTTTTTT. Translation: CASSPRRTSGSLSAGELFF.

The chain is built from TRBV5-4 and TRBJ1-5; D uncertain. CDR1 is SGHNT, CDR2 YYREEE, per germline (reference sequence). V was trimmed by 1 base and J by 0 bases, leaving 8 bases between them. The CDR3 covers 15 residues. As DNA, the CDR3 is TGTGCCAGCAGCTTGTCTGGGTATAGCAATCAGCCCCAGCATTTT. Protein product: CASSLSGYSNQPQHF.

The rearrangement uses TRBV9 and TRBJ2-5, with 10 bases lining up with TRBD2. V lost 0 bases to trimming and J lost 4 bases; unmatched junction nucleotides: 3. The CDR3 spans 15 residues. Germline CDR1 is SGDLS and CDR2 is YYNGEE. The CDR3, as DNA: TGTGCCAGCAGCGTAGGGGTAGCGGGAGGAGAGACCCAGTACTTC. Its protein product is CASSVGVAGGETQYF.

This sequence joins TRBV4-1 and TRBJ1-5; possible D gene TRBD1, 6 bases. The CDR3 is 19 amino acids. CDR1 is MGHRA, CDR2 YSYEKL, per germline. The ends were cut back, 1 base at V and 0 bases at J, with 19 bases in the middle. The CDR3 nucleotides are TGCGCCAGCAGCCAAGCCCAGTGGGGGCAGAGTTCTAGCAATCAGCCCCAGCATTTT. Its translation is CASSQAQWGQSSSNQPQHF.